Sequencing of this T cell receptor beta chain was carried out in a study of cytomegalovirus exposure and HLA in healthy donors. CDR3 size: 14 residues. The germline V gene encodes CDR1 MGHDK and CDR2 SYGVNS. V was pared by 6 bases and J by 5 bases, with 10 bases of the junction left unmatched. Likely unrecorded immune exposures existed in these nominally healthy donors. PCR was performed using 60 Vbeta and 13 Jbeta primers. Per the authors' pipeline: A later analysis tallied tens of millions of unique TCR beta chains, roughly 11 million of them shared. Generated by immunoSEQ multiplex PCR, the TCRdb table keeps only in-frame clones and is missing some. V and J calls and clone size follow that table, whereas D and trimming were derived from the DNA. The sample holds over 55,000 clones.

This sequence originates from a male donor in good health and CMV-seronegative. The genes are TRBV25-1 and TRBJ2-7; 7 nucleotides match TRBD2. Source material: PBMCs. The CDR3 loop reads CASSQGGTQDEQYF. Here the CDR3 DNA reads TGTGCCAGCAGCCAGGGAGGGACCCAAGACGAGCAGTACTTC.